This passage covers 28 T cell receptor beta chains from one sample sequenced in a study of T cell responses to AZD1222 COVID-19 vaccine. Clones were read by immunoSEQ multiplex PCR, and TCRdb kept only the in-frame ones, dropping some. There are about 72,000 clones in the sample; roughly nine tenths occur only once, and roughly 27% lies in the top ten. Sequencing was performed on peripheral blood, taken 28 days after the second AZD1222 dose. All receptors derive from an adult who received the AZD1222 COVID-19 vaccine.

This clone was picked up a small number of times. The rearrangement joins TRBV9 to TRBJ1-6, with D hard to call. The CDR3 extends over 18 amino acids. In germline, CDR1 is SGDLS, CDR2 YYNGEE. Trimming shortened V by 3 bases and J by 0 bases, and 16 bases separated the two germline ends. CDR3 DNA: TGTGCCAGCAGCGGCGGAGCGGCCCTGAGCTCCTATAATTCACCCCTCCACTTT. Translated, it gives CASSGGAALSSYNSPLHF. Filled out from reference TRBV9 and TRBJ1-6, the complete variable domain reads DSGVTQTPKHLITATGQRVTLRCSPRSGDLSVYWYQQSLDQGLQFLIQYYNGEERAKGNILERFSAQQFPDLHSELNLSSLELGDSALYFCASSGGAALSSYNSPLHFGNGTRLTVT.

V usage is TRBV9 and J usage is TRBJ2-5, with D unresolved. This CDR3 has 14 residues. Trimming left V 0 bases short and J 2 bases short, with 8 bases between. The V gene's germline CDR1 is SGDLS and CDR2 YYNGEE. The CDR3 nucleotides read TGTGCCAGCAGCGTAGGAGCTTCACAAGAGACCCAGTACTTC. Translation: CASSVGASQETQYF.

The rearrangement uses TRBV5-1 and TRBJ1-1; TRBD1 agrees at 8 bases. CDR1 and CDR2 from the germline V gene are SGHRS and YFSETQ. The trim removed 6 bases at V and 1 base at J, leaving 5 bases unmatched. The CDR3 length is 14 residues. CDR3 nucleotides: TGCGCCAGCAACCCGGGACAGGAGAACACTGAAGCTTTCTTT. Translated, it gives CASNPGQENTEAFF.

This clone occurred once. The chain uses TRBV5-1 and TRBJ1-4; maybe TRBD1 (6 bases). V dropped 3 bases and J dropped 8 bases, with 17 bases sitting between them. The CDR3 sequence is 15 residues long. Germline assignment: CDR1 SGHRS and CDR2 YFSETQ. DNA of the CDR3: TGCGCCAGCAGCTCTAGGGGGTCCGGTGAAGAAAAACTGTTTTTT. Encoded protein: CASSSRGSGEEKLFF. Complete variable domain (other parts from reference TRBV5-1 and TRBJ1-4): KAGVTQTPRYLIKTRGQQVTLSCSPISGHRSVSWYQQTPGQGLQFLFEYFSETQRNKGNFPGRFSGRQFSNSRSEMNVSTLELGDSALYLCASSSRGSGEEKLFFGSGTQLSVL.

The CDR3 nucleotides read TGCAGCGTTCTAGGGTCCACTGAAGCTTTCTTT. The encoded protein is CSVLGSTEAFF. This sequence joins TRBV29-1 and TRBJ1-1; D remains ambiguous. This CDR3 contains 11 residues. Trimming stripped 5 bases from V and 4 bases from J, with 8 bases between. Germline V gives CDR1 SQVTM, CDR2 ANQGSEA.

This chain joins TRBV19 and TRBJ1-2, with TRBD1 as a possible D gene (6 bases). Germline CDR1 reads LNHDA; CDR2 reads SQIVND (reference sequence). The CDR3 loop spans 12 amino acids. Trimming shortened V by 10 bases and J by 4 bases, and 13 bases separated the two germline ends. CDR3 region: CATTDRSYGYTF. CDR3 nucleotide sequence: TGTGCCACTACCGACAGGTCCTATGGCTACACCTTC.

This chain connects TRBV18 to TRBJ1-1; D is perhaps TRBD1 (5 bases). The CDR3 extends over 15 amino acids. CDR1 KGHSH and CDR2 LQKENI come from the germline V gene. V was cut by 2 bases and J by 1 base, with 11 bases left in between. As DNA, the CDR3 is TGTGCCAGCTCACCAGTAGGGGCTGGGAACACTGAAGCTTTCTTT. As protein: CASSPVGAGNTEAFF.

This chain connects TRBV28 to TRBJ2-1, with 7 bases aligning to TRBD2. The CDR3 spans 11 residues. Germline CDR1 reads MDHEN; CDR2 reads SYDVKM. The V and J ends lost 10 bases and 7 bases, in that order; junction bases with no gene match: 4. CDR3 nucleotide sequence: TGTGCCAACGGGGGGAGGAATGAGCAGTTCTTC. Its translation: CANGGRNEQFF.

The chain links TRBV19 to TRBJ1-4, with D unresolved. Between the trimmed V and J ends, which lost 1 base and 8 bases, there was a span of 14 bases. CDR3 length equals 15 residues. In germline, CDR1 is LNHDA, CDR2 SQIVND (reference sequence). CDR3 region: CASSIASHSGEKLFF. CDR3 coding DNA: TGTGCCAGTAGTATAGCAAGCCATTCGGGGGAAAAACTGTTTTTT.

The chain employs TRBV25-1 and TRBJ1-1; D remains ambiguous. Trimming left V 7 bases short and J 5 bases short, with 8 bases between. The germline V gene encodes CDR1 MGHDK and CDR2 SYGVNS. This CDR3 comprises 11 residues. The CDR3 DNA is TGTGCCAGCACATCGGGGACTGAAGCTTTCTTT. It yields the protein CASTSGTEAFF.

This sequence joins TRBV6-5 and TRBJ1-2, with a weak D call TRBD1 (5 bases). The CDR3 covers 14 residues. Looked up from germline, CDR1 is MNHEY and CDR2 is SVGAGI. V lost 6 bases and J 9 bases, leaving 20 bases between the germline ends. As DNA, the CDR3 is TGTGCCAGCAGCTCACCGGGACGGGACTCTAGCTACACCTTC. It codes for CASSSPGRDSSYTF.

This clone was recorded once. V gene TRBV5-1 combines with J gene TRBJ2-7, with 9 positions matching TRBD1. Germline V CDR1 and CDR2: SGHRS, YFSETQ. The CDR3 is 14 amino acids. Trimming removed 0 bases from V and 5 bases from J; junction bases left unmatched: 3. CDR3 sequence reads: CASSLGQGVHEQYF. The CDR3 region has the DNA TGCGCCAGCAGCTTGGGACAGGGGGTCCACGAGCAGTACTTC.

The V and J genes are TRBV10-3 and TRBJ1-5; 9 bases line up with TRBD1. The CDR3 sequence is 18 residues long. CDR1 ENHRY and CDR2 SYGVKD come from the germline V gene. V dropped 0 bases and J dropped 0; count of bases not matched to a gene: 6. The CDR3 reads CAISESRTGVNSNQPQHF. CDR3 DNA sequence: TGTGCCATCAGTGAGTCGAGGACAGGGGTAAATAGCAATCAGCCCCAGCATTTT.

V gene TRBV7-2 combines with J gene TRBJ1-2, with unresolved D. This CDR3 contains 13 residues. In germline, CDR1 is SGHTA, CDR2 FQGNSA. V dropped 1 base and J dropped 4 bases, with 7 bases sitting between them. The CDR3 is CASSLGPGYGYTF. The CDR3, as DNA: TGTGCCAGCAGCTTAGGCCCGGGCTATGGCTACACCTTC.

As regards this clone: Mismatch with germline at one junction end may stem from a read error. The chain has TRBV19 and TRBJ2-3; D gene uncertain. The CDR3 sequence is 11 residues long. CDR1 and CDR2 from the germline V gene are LNHDA and SQIVND (reference sequence). In DNA form, the CDR3 reads TGTGCCACAAGCGCCACAAATACGCAGTATTTT. It yields the protein CATSATNTQYF.

The chain joins TRBV21-1 to TRBJ2-2; the table's TRBD1 call for D was not verified on the DNA. TRBV21-1 is classified as a pseudogene. The CDR3 covers 15 residues. The CDR3 reads CASVGTGGNTGELFF. DNA for the CDR3: TGTGCCAGCGTCGGGACAGGGGGCAACACCGGGGAGCTGTTTTTT.

J is TRBJ2-2 and V is TRBV18, with D uncertain. The CDR3 loop spans 16 amino acids. Germline V gene sequence: CDR1 KGHSH, CDR2 LQKENI. Trimming took off 3 bases at V and 2 bases at J, with 13 bases between the two ends. CDR3 region: CASSPIRILNTGELFF. The CDR3 nucleotides are TGTGCCAGCTCACCCATAAGGATCCTAAACACCGGGGAGCTGTTTTTT.

The chain links TRBV28 to TRBJ2-2; no reliable D call. Looked up from germline, CDR1 is MDHEN and CDR2 is SYDVKM. The CDR3 totals 13 residues. V lost 7 bases and J lost 6, with 12 bases in between. CDR3 bases: TGTGCCAGCAAGTCGGTCGGGCCCGGGGAGCTGTTTTTT. It codes for CASKSVGPGELFF.

This clone has only one observation. The chain employs TRBV5-1 and TRBJ2-5; D unresolved. The CDR3 sequence is 13 residues long. V gave up 2 bases and J gave up 4 bases, with 9 bases separating them. Germline assignment: CDR1 SGHRS and CDR2 YFSETQ. CDR3 bases: TGCGCCAGCAGCTTAGAGAGAGGAGAGACCCAGTACTTC. This encodes CASSLERGETQYF.

This chain connects TRBV2 to TRBJ2-7; D is tentatively TRBD1 or TRBD2 (5 bases each). V was cut by 6 bases and J by 0 bases, with 6 bases left in between. Germline V CDR1 and CDR2: SNHLY, FYNNEI. The CDR3 contains 12 residues. In nucleotides, the CDR3 is TGTGCCAGCAGGGGGACCTCCTACGAGCAGTACTTC. Amino acid sequence: CASRGTSYEQYF.

The chain is built from TRBV18 and TRBJ1-4, with TRBD1 matching 7 bases. Germline trimming cut 0 bases from V and 11 bases from J; bases unmatched to any gene: 6. The CDR3 loop spans 14 amino acids. CDR1 is KGHSH, CDR2 LQKENI, per germline. The CDR3 DNA is TGTGCCAGCTCACCACCGACAGGGATGGATAAACTGTTTTTT. Translating gives CASSPPTGMDKLFF.

V is TRBV11-2 and J is TRBJ2-3; 9 bases match TRBD2. Germline CDR1 is SGHAT and CDR2 is FQNNGV. The V segment lost 6 bases and the J segment 2 bases; nucleotides outside the gene matches: 9. The CDR3 runs to 16 residues. The DNA of the CDR3 is TGTGCCAGCAGACGAATGGCGGGAGGGAACACAGATACGCAGTATTTT. Protein product: CASRRMAGGNTDTQYF.

This chain's CDR3 is CASSQDFVIAGESEQYF. The CDR3 nucleotides read TGTGCCAGCAGCCAAGATTTCGTGATAGCGGGAGAATCCGAGCAGTACTTC. The rearrangement uses TRBV4-2 and TRBJ2-7, with TRBD2 identical over 9 bases. The ends lost 0 bases at V and 6 bases at J; junction bases unmatched: 12. Germline V CDR1 and CDR2: LGHNA, YNFKEQ. The CDR3 has 17 amino acids.

The V gene is TRBV12-3 or TRBV12-4, the J gene TRBJ1-2, with 7 bases identical to TRBD1. V gave up 9 bases and J gave up 2 bases; unmatched junction bases: 6. The CDR3 has 13 amino acids. The CDR3 protein is CASIRGQNYGYTF. The CDR3 region has the DNA TGTGCCAGTATCCGGGGACAGAACTATGGCTACACCTTC.

The genes are TRBV27 and TRBJ1-1; D ambiguous. Per the germline V gene, CDR1 is MNHEY and CDR2 is SMNVEV (reference sequence). V lost 2 bases, J lost 3 bases, and 10 bases lay in between. The CDR3 has 14 residues. This chain's CDR3 is CASSLSRVDTEAFF. The CDR3 coding sequence is TGTGCCAGCAGTTTAAGTAGGGTGGACACTGAAGCTTTCTTT.

The gene calls are TRBV5-6 and TRBJ2-3; 10 bases align to TRBD1. CDR1 and CDR2 (germline): SGHDT, YYEEEE. This CDR3 comprises 15 residues. V trimming: 4 bases; J trimming: 5 bases; junction bases outside the gene matches: 7. The CDR3 nucleotides read TGTGCCAGCAGCCCGGGACAGGGGCCGGGAGATACGCAGTATTTT. It yields the protein CASSPGQGPGDTQYF.

The J gene is TRBJ2-3, the V gene TRBV29-1; 9 positions agree with TRBD2. J lost 4 bases, V lost 4 bases, and 9 bases had no gene match. There are 15 residues in the CDR3. The V gene's germline CDR1 is SQVTM and CDR2 ANQGSEA. CDR3 DNA: TGCAGCGTTGGGAGGGAAGGACTAGCGTCAGATACGCAGTATTTT. Its translation is CSVGREGLASDTQYF.

The chain links TRBV3-1 (or the pseudogene TRBV3-2) to TRBJ1-6, with a weak D call TRBD1 (5 bases). This CDR3 has 14 amino acids. Per germline, CDR1 LGHDT and CDR2 YNNKEL (reference sequence). Deletions cut 3 bases from V and 9 bases from J, with 12 bases between. CDR3 loop: CASSHAGEGSPLHF. In nucleotides, the CDR3 is TGTGCCAGCAGCCATGCGGGGGAGGGTTCACCCCTCCACTTT.